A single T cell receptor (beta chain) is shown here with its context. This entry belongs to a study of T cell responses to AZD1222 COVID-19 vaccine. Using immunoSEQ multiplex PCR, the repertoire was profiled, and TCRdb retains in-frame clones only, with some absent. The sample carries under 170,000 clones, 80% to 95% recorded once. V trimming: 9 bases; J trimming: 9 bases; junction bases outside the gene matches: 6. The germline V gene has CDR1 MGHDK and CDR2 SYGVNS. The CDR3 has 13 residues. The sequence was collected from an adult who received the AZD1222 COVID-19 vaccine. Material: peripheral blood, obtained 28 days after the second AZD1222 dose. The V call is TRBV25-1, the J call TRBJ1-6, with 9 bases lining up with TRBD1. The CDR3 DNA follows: TGTGCCAGTGGAGACAGGGGGGCTTCACCCCTCCACTTT. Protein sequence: CASGDRGASPLHF.